Listed below are T cell receptor beta chains from one sample, sequenced in a study of control samples from healthy donors and cancer patients. Assay: immunoSEQ multiplex PCR; the TCRdb copy retains only in-frame clones and omits some. This sample has roughly 100,000 clones, with about 88% found just once. Source material: blood. These receptors all stem from a woman between 50 and 59 years old in good health. Both conserved end residues are part of each CDR3. A D gene is named only where the DNA matches it firmly. Not all rows give a size; the values are once, few, many and, for expanded clones, a class.

CDR3nt,CDR3aa,d_gene,abundance,v_gene,j_gene
TGTGCCAGCAGCGAACAGGGCGGGGGCGCCAAAAACATTCAGTACTTC,CASSEQGGGAKNIQYF,.,.,TRBV9,TRBJ2-4
TGTGCCAGCACCGAGACGAGAGGAAACACCATATATTTT,CASTETRGNTIYF,.,once,TRBV28,TRBJ1-3
TGTGCCAGCAGCTTAGTGGGGGCGGGTACAGATACGCAGTATTTT,CASSLVGAGTDTQYF,.,.,TRBV7-6,TRBJ2-3
TGTGCCAGCAGCTCCTACTCCCTGGCGGGGGGCGAGACCCAGTACTTC,CASSSYSLAGGETQYF,TRBD2,.,TRBV13,TRBJ2-5
TGTGCCAGCAGCCAAGTGGCAGGGAGGAATGAAAAACTGTTTTTT,CASSQVAGRNEKLFF,.,.,TRBV14,TRBJ1-4
TGTGCCAGCGCCGGACAGGGAGGGTCAGCTGAAGCTTTCTTT,CASAGQGGSAEAFF,TRBD1,.,TRBV6-6,TRBJ1-1
TGTGCCAGCAGCTCTCCCATCCGGGGGAGTAGGACTGAAGCTTTCTTT,CASSSPIRGSRTEAFF,.,.,TRBV11-2,TRBJ1-1
TGTGCCAGCAGCCAAGAGCCGGCTGACGATACGCAGTATTTT,CASSQEPADDTQYF,.,.,TRBV3-1/TRBV3-2,TRBJ2-3
TGTGCCATCAGTGAGTACCACGAGCAGTACTTC,CAISEYHEQYF,.,.,TRBV10-3,TRBJ2-7
TGTGCCAGCTCACAACTGACAGGGTCCGGTGAAAACATTCAGTACTTC,CASSQLTGSGENIQYF,TRBD1,once,TRBV18,TRBJ2-4
TGTGCCAGCAGCTTTGACAGGGAGACCCAGTACTTC,CASSFDRETQYF,.,.,TRBV11-2,TRBJ2-5
TGTGCCAGCATCGGACAGGGGAGGGATGGCTACACCTTC,CASIGQGRDGYTF,TRBD1,.,TRBV2,TRBJ1-2
TGTGCCAGCTCACCATATGAAGGCGAGCAGTACTTC,CASSPYEGEQYF,.,.,TRBV18,TRBJ2-7
TGTGCCAGTAGACCCGGGACAGATCCTTATGGCTACACCTTC,CASRPGTDPYGYTF,TRBD1,.,TRBV19,TRBJ1-2
TGTGCCAGCAGCGCAGTGGAACGACAGGGGTCTTCCCACAATGAGCAGTTCTTC,CASSAVERQGSSHNEQFF,TRBD1,.,TRBV9,TRBJ2-1
TGTGCCAGCAGCACCGCCGGGGTTTTTGGGGAGACCCAGTACTTC,CASSTAGVFGETQYF,.,.,TRBV13,TRBJ2-5
TGTGCCAGCTCACCCCAGGGGTCTAGCTCTGGGGCCAACGTCCTGACTTTC,CASSPQGSSSGANVLTF,.,once,TRBV18,TRBJ2-6
TGTGCCAGCAAGGACAGGCCACTGGGGACCCAGTACTTC,CASKDRPLGTQYF,TRBD1,.,TRBV28,TRBJ2-5
TGTGCCAGCAGTGAGGCTAGCGGGGACCCCTACGAGCAGTACTTC,CASSEASGDPYEQYF,TRBD2,.,TRBV2,TRBJ2-7
TGTGCCAGCAGTGCCTCCGGGACCATCAATAATTCACCCCTCCACTTT,CASSASGTINNSPLHF,.,.,TRBV2,TRBJ1-6
TGTGCCAGCAGTTACTCGGGCAGGGTGGACACTGAAGCTTTCTTT,CASSYSGRVDTEAFF,.,.,TRBV6-5,TRBJ1-1
TGTGCCAGTAGTATAAACTGGCGGGACCGAGATACGCAGTATTTT,CASSINWRDRDTQYF,.,.,TRBV19,TRBJ2-3
TGTGCCAGCAGCCCGGACAGGAACTACGAGCAGTACTTC,CASSPDRNYEQYF,TRBD1,.,TRBV6-2/TRBV6-3,TRBJ2-7
TGTGCCAGTAGTACCGACAGTAAGTCTAGCTCTGGAAACACCATATATTTT,CASSTDSKSSSGNTIYF,.,.,TRBV19,TRBJ1-3
TGTGCCAGCAGCCCGGACCTCCCAAGCGTCTACACCTTC,CASSPDLPSVYTF,.,few,TRBV9,TRBJ1-2
TGTGCCACCAGCAGGTTTGGGGGGGCTGGCTACACCTTC,CATSRFGGAGYTF,.,.,TRBV15,TRBJ1-2
TGTGCCAGCAGCTGGGGACTACTCCAAGAGACCCAGTACTTC,CASSWGLLQETQYF,TRBD2,few,TRBV5-6,TRBJ2-5
TGTGCCAGCACGCCGCGGGGGAGCTACAATGAGCAGTTCTTC,CASTPRGSYNEQFF,TRBD2,.,TRBV27,TRBJ2-1
TGTGCCAGCAGCCAAAGGGGAGAAACAGGGGTAGCTTTCTTT,CASSQRGETGVAFF,TRBD1,.,TRBV3-1/TRBV3-2,TRBJ1-1
TGTGCCAGCGCCGAGGGACTTAACACAGATACGCAGTATTTT,CASAEGLNTDTQYF,.,.,TRBV7-9,TRBJ2-3
TGTGCCAGCAGTTTGCCCTATAGTGAAGCTTTCTTT,CASSLPYSEAFF,.,.,TRBV28,TRBJ1-1
TGTGCCAGCAGCCTAGCGGGGGGGCTCGCAGATACGCAGTATTTT,CASSLAGGLADTQYF,TRBD2,.,TRBV7-2,TRBJ2-3
TGTGCCAGCAGTTTCTCAGTAAACACCGGGGAGCTGTTTTTT,CASSFSVNTGELFF,.,.,TRBV28,TRBJ2-2
TGTGCCAGCAGCTTAGGACGAGATCAGCCCCAGCATTTT,CASSLGRDQPQHF,.,.,TRBV13,TRBJ1-5
TGTGCCAGTACAGTAGCGGGAGGCACCACCGGGGAGCTGTTTTTT,CASTVAGGTTGELFF,TRBD2,.,TRBV19,TRBJ2-2
TGTGCCATCAGTGACCTAGAAATCTCCTACGAGCAGTACTTC,CAISDLEISYEQYF,.,.,TRBV10-3,TRBJ2-7
TGTGCCAGCAGCTTAGTCGCGATCTCTGGAAACACCATATATTTT,CASSLVAISGNTIYF,.,.,TRBV7-8,TRBJ1-3
TGCGCCAGCAGCTTGGGCAGGGTTGGGGAGCAGTACTTC,CASSLGRVGEQYF,.,.,TRBV5-1,TRBJ2-7
TGTGCCAGCAGTGTCCGGGACAGCCAAAATCAGCCCCAGCATTTT,CASSVRDSQNQPQHF,TRBD1,.,TRBV2,TRBJ1-5
TGTGCCAGCAGCTTGTACCAGGCGAAATCACCCCTCCACTTT,CASSLYQAKSPLHF,.,.,TRBV5-6,TRBJ1-6
TGTGCCAGCAGCCAGTACGCAGGCGGGCGCGTTCCTGAAGCTTTCTTT,CASSQYAGGRVPEAFF,.,.,TRBV14,TRBJ1-1
TGTGCCAGCAGAGCTGCCTACGAGCAGTACTTC,CASRAAYEQYF,.,few,TRBV11-3,TRBJ2-7
TGTGCCATCAGATCACAGGGAGTTGGCACTGAAGCTTTCTTT,CAIRSQGVGTEAFF,.,.,TRBV10-3,TRBJ1-1
TGTGCCAGCGGACAGTCCCCGGGAACGAACACTGAAGCTTTCTTT,CASGQSPGTNTEAFF,.,.,TRBV6-5,TRBJ1-1
TGTGCCAGCAGCCCACCGGGACAGGGGGCATTAGCGAACACCGGGGAGCTGTTTTTT,CASSPPGQGALANTGELFF,TRBD1,.,TRBV3-1/TRBV3-2,TRBJ2-2
TGTGCCAGCACAGGGCCGGCAGTGACCGGGGAGCTGTTTTTT,CASTGPAVTGELFF,.,.,TRBV7-9,TRBJ2-2
TGTGCCAGCAGCGGACTAGGGCCCCGGATCGGGGAGCTGTTTTTT,CASSGLGPRIGELFF,TRBD2,once,TRBV27,TRBJ2-2
TGTGCCAGCACCCCTGGACAGGGCAACACTGAAGCTTTCTTT,CASTPGQGNTEAFF,TRBD1,.,TRBV28,TRBJ1-1
TGTGCCAGCAGCTCACAGGGGGCCTCGGCTGGGGCCAACGTCCTGACTTTC,CASSSQGASAGANVLTF,TRBD1,.,TRBV7-3,TRBJ2-6
TGCAGCGTTGAAGAAGTTCAGGGTATGAACACTGAAGCTTTCTTT,CSVEEVQGMNTEAFF,.,.,TRBV29-1,TRBJ1-1
TGTGCCAGCTCAGGACTAGCGTTTCCCTACGAGCAGTACTTC,CASSGLAFPYEQYF,TRBD2,.,TRBV18,TRBJ2-7